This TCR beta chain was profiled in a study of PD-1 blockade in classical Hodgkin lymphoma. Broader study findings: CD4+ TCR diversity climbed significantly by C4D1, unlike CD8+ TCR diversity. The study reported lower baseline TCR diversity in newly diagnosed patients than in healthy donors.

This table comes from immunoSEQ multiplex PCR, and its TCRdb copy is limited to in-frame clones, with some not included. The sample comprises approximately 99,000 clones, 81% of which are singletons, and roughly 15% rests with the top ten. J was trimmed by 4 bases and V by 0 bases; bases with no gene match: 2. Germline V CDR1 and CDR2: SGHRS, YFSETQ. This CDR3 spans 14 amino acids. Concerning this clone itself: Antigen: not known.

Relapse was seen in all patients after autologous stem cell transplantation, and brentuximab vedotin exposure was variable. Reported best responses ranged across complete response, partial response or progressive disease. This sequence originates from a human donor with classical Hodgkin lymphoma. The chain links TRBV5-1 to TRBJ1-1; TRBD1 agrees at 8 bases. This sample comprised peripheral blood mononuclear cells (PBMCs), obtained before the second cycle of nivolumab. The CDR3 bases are TGCGCCAGCAGCTTGGGGACAGGGTTCACTGAAGCTTTCTTT. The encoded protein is CASSLGTGFTEAFF.